This TCR beta chain was captured by sequencing in a study of T cells in tuberculosis. Study as a whole: Sequenced TCRs come from CD1B-GMM tetramer-binding T cells.

CDR1 and CDR2 from the germline V gene are SEHNR and FQNEAQ (reference sequence). V dropped 5 bases and J dropped 12 bases, with 5 bases sitting between them. The CDR3 runs 8 residues. Study-level results: Shorter CDR3-alpha in active tuberculosis partly drove smaller distances. Classification accuracy was 87% (AUROC over 0.85) with the GMM-specific repertoire.

Generated by immunoSEQ multiplex PCR, the TCRdb table keeps only in-frame clones and is missing some. The repertoire includes tens of thousands of clones, approximately 93% of them detected once, and over 6.5% sits in the top ten. Points on this clone: What it binds is unknown.

The genes are TRBV7-9 and TRBJ2-7, with D possibly being TRBD2 (5 bases). Sequenced: PBMCs. The receptor comes from a donor aged 5 to 30 with latent tuberculosis or without tuberculosis infection. The CDR3 spells CASSEGYF. CDR3 bases: TGTGCCAGCAGCGAGGGGTACTTC.